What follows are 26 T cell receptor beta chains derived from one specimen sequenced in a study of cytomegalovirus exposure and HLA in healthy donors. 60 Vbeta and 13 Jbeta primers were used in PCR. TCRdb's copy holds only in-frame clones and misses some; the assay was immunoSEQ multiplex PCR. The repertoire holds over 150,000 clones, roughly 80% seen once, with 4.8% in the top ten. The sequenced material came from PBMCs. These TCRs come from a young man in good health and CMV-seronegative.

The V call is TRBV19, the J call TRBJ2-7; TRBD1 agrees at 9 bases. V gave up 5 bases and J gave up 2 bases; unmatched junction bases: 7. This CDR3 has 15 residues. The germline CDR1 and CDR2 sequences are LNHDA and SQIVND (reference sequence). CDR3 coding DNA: TGTGCCAGTAGTCCGAGGACAGGGGCTACCTACGAGCAGTACTTC. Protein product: CASSPRTGATYEQYF. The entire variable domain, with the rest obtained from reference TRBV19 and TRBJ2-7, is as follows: DGGITQSPKYLFRKEGQNVTLSCEQNLNHDAMYWYRQDPGQGLRLIYYSQIVNDFQKGDIAEGYSVSREKKESFPLTVTSAQKNPTAFYLCASSPRTGATYEQYFGPGTRLTVT.

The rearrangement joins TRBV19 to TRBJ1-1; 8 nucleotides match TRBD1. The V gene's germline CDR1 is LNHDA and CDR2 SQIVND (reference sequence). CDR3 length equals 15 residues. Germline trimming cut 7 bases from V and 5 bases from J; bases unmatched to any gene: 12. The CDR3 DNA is TGTGCCAGTAAGATCTCGCAGGGGGCTAGGACTGAAGCTTTCTTT. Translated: CASKISQGARTEAFF.

This CDR3 reads CASSIENRGPFEQYF. The CDR3, as DNA: TGTGCCAGTAGTATAGAAAACAGGGGGCCTTTCGAGCAGTACTTC. The rearrangement joins TRBV19 to TRBJ2-7, with TRBD1 matching 9 bases. The V gene's germline CDR1 is LNHDA and CDR2 SQIVND (reference sequence). The CDR3 is 15 amino acids. With 0 bases clipped from V and 6 bases from J, the junction kept 6 bases outside the gene matches.

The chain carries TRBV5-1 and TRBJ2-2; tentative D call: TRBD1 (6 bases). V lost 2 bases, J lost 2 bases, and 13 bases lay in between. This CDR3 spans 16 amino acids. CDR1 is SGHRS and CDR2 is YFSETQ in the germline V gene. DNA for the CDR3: TGCGCCAGCAGCTTCAGGGGACGGCTAAACACCGGGGAGCTGTTTTTT. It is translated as CASSFRGRLNTGELFF. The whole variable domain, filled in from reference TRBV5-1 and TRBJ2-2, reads KAGVTQTPRYLIKTRGQQVTLSCSPISGHRSVSWYQQTPGQGLQFLFEYFSETQRNKGNFPGRFSGRQFSNSRSEMNVSTLELGDSALYLCASSFRGRLNTGELFFGEGSRLTVL.

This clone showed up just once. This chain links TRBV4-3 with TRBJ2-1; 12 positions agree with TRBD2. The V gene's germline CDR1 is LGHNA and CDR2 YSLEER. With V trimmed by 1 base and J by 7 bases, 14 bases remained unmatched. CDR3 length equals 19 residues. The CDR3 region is CASSQVPLAGGPGRNEQFF. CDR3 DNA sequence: TGCGCCAGCAGCCAAGTCCCCCTAGCGGGAGGGCCGGGGAGGAATGAGCAGTTCTTC.

The CDR3 DNA reads TGTGCCAGCAGTTCCCGGACTAGCGGGAGGGCCAGTGAGACCCAGTACTTC. Its translation: CASSSRTSGRASETQYF. The chain uses TRBV28 and TRBJ2-5, with 15 bases aligning to TRBD2. With V trimmed by 4 bases and J by 5 bases, 8 bases remained unmatched. Germline V gene sequence: CDR1 MDHEN, CDR2 SYDVKM. There are 17 residues in the CDR3.

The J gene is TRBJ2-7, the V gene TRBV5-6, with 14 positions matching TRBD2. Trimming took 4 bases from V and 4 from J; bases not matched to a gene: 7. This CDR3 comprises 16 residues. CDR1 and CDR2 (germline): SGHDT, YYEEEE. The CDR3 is CASSPTGLAGAYEQYF. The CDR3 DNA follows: TGTGCCAGCAGCCCCACGGGACTAGCGGGAGCTTACGAGCAGTACTTC.

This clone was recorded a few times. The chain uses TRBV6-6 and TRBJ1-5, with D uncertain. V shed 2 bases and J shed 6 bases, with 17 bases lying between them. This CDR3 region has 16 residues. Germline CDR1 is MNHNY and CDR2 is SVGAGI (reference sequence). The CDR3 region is CASSYRIPRESQPQHF. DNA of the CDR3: TGTGCCAGCAGTTACCGTATACCCCGGGAATCTCAGCCCCAGCATTTT.

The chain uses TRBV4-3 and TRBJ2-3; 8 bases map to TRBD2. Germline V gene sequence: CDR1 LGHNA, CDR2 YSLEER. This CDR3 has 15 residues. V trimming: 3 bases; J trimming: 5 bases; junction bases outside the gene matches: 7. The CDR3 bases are TGCGCCAGCAGCCAGTACCTAGCGGGCGGAGATACGCAGTATTTT. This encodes CASSQYLAGGDTQYF.

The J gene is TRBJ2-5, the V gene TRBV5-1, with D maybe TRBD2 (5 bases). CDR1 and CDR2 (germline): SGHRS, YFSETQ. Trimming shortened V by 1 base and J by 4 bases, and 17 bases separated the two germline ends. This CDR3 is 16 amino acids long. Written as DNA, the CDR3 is TGCGCCAGCAGCTTGTTAAGCGGAACCCTGGGAGAGACCCAGTACTTC. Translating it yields CASSLLSGTLGETQYF.

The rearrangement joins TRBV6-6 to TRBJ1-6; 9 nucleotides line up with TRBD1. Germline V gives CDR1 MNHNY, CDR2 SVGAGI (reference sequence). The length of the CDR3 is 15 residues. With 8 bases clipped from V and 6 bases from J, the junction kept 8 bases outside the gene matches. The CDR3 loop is CASAGQGSSNSPLHF. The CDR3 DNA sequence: TGTGCCAGCGCCGGACAGGGGAGTTCTAATTCACCCCTCCACTTT.

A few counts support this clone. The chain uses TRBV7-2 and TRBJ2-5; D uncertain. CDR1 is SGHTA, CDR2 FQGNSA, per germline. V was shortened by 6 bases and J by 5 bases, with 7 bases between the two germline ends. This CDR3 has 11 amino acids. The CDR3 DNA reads TGTGCCAGCAGTCCTAAGGAGACCCAGTACTTC. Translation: CASSPKETQYF.

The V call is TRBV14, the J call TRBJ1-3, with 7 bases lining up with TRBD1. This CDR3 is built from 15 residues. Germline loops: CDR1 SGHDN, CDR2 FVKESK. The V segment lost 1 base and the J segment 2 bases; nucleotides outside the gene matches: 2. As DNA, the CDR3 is TGTGCCAGCAGCCAAGCAGGGACAGCTGGAAACACCATATATTTT. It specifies CASSQAGTAGNTIYF.

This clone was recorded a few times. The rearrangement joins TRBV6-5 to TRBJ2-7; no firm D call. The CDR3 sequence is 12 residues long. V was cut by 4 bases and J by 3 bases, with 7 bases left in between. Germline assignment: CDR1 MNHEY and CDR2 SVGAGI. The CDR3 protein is CASSFAGYEQYF. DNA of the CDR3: TGTGCCAGCAGTTTCGCAGGCTACGAGCAGTACTTC.

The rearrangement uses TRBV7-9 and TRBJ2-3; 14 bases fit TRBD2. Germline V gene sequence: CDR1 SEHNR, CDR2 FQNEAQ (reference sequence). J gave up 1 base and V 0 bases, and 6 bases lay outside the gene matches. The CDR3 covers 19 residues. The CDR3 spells CASSLAGLAGEGGTDTQYF. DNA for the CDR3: TGTGCCAGCAGCTTAGCGGGACTAGCGGGAGAAGGTGGCACAGATACGCAGTATTTT.

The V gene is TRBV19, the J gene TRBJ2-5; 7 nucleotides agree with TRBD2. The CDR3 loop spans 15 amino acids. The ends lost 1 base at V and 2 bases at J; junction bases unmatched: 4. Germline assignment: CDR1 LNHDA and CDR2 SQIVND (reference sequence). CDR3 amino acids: CASSIASGIQETQYF. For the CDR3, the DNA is TGTGCCAGTAGTATAGCCAGCGGGATACAAGAGACCCAGTACTTC.

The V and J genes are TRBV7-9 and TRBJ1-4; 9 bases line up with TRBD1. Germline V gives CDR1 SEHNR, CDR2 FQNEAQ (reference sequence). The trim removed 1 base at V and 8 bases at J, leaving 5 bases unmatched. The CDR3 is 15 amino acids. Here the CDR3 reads CASSLGQGEGEKLFF. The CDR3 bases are TGTGCCAGCAGCTTAGGACAGGGGGAAGGCGAAAAACTGTTTTTT.

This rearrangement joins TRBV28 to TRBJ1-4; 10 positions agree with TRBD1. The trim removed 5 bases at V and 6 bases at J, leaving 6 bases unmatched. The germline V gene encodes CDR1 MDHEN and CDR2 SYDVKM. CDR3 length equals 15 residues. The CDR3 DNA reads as TGTGCCAGCAGTCAAGGGGACAGGGGATATGAAAAACTGTTTTTT. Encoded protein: CASSQGDRGYEKLFF.

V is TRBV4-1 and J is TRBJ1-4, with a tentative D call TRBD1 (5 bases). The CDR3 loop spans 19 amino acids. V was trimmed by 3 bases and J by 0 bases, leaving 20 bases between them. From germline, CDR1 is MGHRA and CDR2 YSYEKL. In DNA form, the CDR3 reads TGCGCCAGCAGCCACTTCTCGGGGGATCGGAAAGCAACTAATGAAAAACTGTTTTTT. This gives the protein CASSHFSGDRKATNEKLFF.

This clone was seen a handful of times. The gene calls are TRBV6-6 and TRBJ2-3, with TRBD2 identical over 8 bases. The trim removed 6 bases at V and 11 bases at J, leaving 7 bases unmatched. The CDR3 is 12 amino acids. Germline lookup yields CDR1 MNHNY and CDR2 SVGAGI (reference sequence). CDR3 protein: CASRTREGQQYF. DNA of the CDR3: TGTGCCAGCAGAACCCGGGAGGGCCAGCAGTATTTT.

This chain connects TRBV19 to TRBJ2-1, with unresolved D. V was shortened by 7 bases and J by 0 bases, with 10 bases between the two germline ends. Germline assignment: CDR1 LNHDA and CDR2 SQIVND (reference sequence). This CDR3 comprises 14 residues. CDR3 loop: CASKERPSYNEQFF. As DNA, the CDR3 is TGTGCCAGTAAGGAGCGTCCCTCCTACAATGAGCAGTTCTTC.

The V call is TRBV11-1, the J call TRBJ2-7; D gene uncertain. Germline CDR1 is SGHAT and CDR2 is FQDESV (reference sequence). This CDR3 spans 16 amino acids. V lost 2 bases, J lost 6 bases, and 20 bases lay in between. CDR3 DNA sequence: TGTGCCAGCAGCTTACTTGGAGTATCATTCTCGGGCGAGCAGTACTTC. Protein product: CASSLLGVSFSGEQYF.

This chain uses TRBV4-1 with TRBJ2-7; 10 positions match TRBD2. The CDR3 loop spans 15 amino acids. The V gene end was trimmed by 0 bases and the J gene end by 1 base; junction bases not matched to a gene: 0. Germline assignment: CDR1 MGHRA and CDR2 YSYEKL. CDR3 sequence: CASSQEGLASYEQYF. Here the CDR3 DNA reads TGCGCCAGCAGCCAAGAGGGACTAGCGTCCTACGAGCAGTACTTC.

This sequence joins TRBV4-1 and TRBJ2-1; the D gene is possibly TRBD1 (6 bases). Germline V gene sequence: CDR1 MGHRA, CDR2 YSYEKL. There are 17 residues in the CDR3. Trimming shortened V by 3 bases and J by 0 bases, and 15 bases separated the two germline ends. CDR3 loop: CASSHLQGEGSYNEQFF. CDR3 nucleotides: TGCGCCAGCAGCCACTTACAGGGCGAAGGCTCCTACAATGAGCAGTTCTTC.

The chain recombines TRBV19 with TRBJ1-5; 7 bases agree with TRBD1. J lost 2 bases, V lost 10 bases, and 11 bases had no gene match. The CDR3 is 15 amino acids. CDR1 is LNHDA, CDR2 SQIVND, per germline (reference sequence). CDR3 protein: CATRQGEMGNQPQHF. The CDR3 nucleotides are TGTGCCACCCGACAGGGAGAGATGGGCAATCAGCCCCAGCATTTT.

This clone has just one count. CDR3 nucleotides: TGTGCCAGCAGTGAAGCGCACAGGGGAAGCACTGAAGCTTTCTTT. The encoded protein is CASSEAHRGSTEAFF. The chain links TRBV6-1 to TRBJ1-1; 7 bases match TRBD1. Looked up from germline, CDR1 is MNHNS and CDR2 is SASEGT. This CDR3 comprises 15 residues. V lost 0 bases to trimming and J lost 4 bases; unmatched junction nucleotides: 5.